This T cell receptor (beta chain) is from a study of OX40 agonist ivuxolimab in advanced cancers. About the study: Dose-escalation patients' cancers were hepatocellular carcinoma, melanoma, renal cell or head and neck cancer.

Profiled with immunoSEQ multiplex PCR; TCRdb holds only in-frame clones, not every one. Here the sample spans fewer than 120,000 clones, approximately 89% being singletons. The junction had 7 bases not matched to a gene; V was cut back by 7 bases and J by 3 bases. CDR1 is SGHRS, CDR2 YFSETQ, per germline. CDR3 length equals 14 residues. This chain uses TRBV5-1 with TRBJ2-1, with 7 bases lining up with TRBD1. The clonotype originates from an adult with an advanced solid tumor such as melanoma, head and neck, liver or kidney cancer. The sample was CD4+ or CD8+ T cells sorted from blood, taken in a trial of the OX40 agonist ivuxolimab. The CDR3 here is CASYRDSRYNEQFF. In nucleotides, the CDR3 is TGCGCCAGCTACCGGGACAGCCGCTACAATGAGCAGTTCTTC. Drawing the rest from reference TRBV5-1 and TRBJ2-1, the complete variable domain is KAGVTQTPRYLIKTRGQQVTLSCSPISGHRSVSWYQQTPGQGLQFLFEYFSETQRNKGNFPGRFSGRQFSNSRSEMNVSTLELGDSALYLCASYRDSRYNEQFFGPGTRLTVL.